Below, 28 T cell receptor beta chains from the same sample are listed, as sequenced in a study of blood T cell repertoires in COVID-19 (dated by TCRdb to the early 2020s). The library was obtained by the immunoSEQ multiplex PCR assay. TCRdb limited this immuneACCESS table to in-frame rearrangements with V and J called. A share of clones is missing; checked studies link under half to unresolved V genes, and the rest is unexplained. Present in this sample are approximately 280,000 clones, around 89% of which were seen just once. The ten largest clones represent about 4.6% of the sample. Input material: peripheral blood. The source of these receptors is a man aged 35 to 55 with acute or convalescent COVID-19.

This clone has a single count. The rearrangement joins TRBV9 to TRBJ2-5, with D maybe TRBD2 (6 bases). The V end lost 3 bases, the J end lost 1 base, and 13 bases lay between the germline ends. The CDR3 is made up of 15 amino acids. Per the germline V gene, CDR1 is SGDLS and CDR2 is YYNGEE. Here the CDR3 DNA reads TGTGCCAGCAGCGGGAGGGGCAGCTCCCAAGAGACCCAGTACTTC. Its protein product is CASSGRGSSQETQYF.

A remark on this clone: Other DNA sequences in the sample encode the same CDR3. The chain links TRBV3-1 (or the pseudogene TRBV3-2) to TRBJ1-3; D is possibly TRBD1 (6 bases). Trimming cost V 4 bases and J 4 bases, with 8 bases left between them. Germline lookup yields CDR1 LGHDT and CDR2 YNNKEL (reference sequence). There are 13 residues in the CDR3. CDR3 residues: CASSPGQGNTIYF. Here the CDR3 DNA reads TGTGCCAGCAGCCCCGGACAGGGAAACACCATATATTTT.

The rearrangement uses TRBV10-3 and TRBJ2-7, with a possible D match to TRBD2 (6 bases). The CDR3 covers 13 residues. Germline lookup yields CDR1 ENHRY and CDR2 SYGVKD. V lost 8 bases and J 0 bases, leaving 11 bases between the germline ends. For the CDR3, the DNA is TGTGCCATCCGGGGGACTGACTCCTACGAGCAGTACTTC. This gives the protein CAIRGTDSYEQYF.

This clone came up once. In nucleotides, the CDR3 is TGTGCAAGTCGCTTACCGACAGGGGGCGCGCATAAGAGCGAGCAGTACTTC. Protein sequence: CASRLPTGGAHKSEQYF. The chain carries TRBV12-2 and TRBJ2-7; the tabulated D call, TRBD1, remains unverified against the DNA. TRBV12-2 is a listed pseudogene. CDR3 length: 17 amino acids.

V usage is TRBV9 and J usage is TRBJ1-1; D might be TRBD1 (5 bases). The length of the CDR3 is 16 residues. Germline CDR1 and CDR2: SGDLS and YYNGEE. Trimming stripped 0 bases from V and 1 base from J, with 13 bases between. The CDR3 is CASSVAAGRGNTEAFF. The CDR3 nucleotides are TGTGCCAGCAGCGTAGCGGCGGGGCGGGGGAACACTGAAGCTTTCTTT.

V gene TRBV28 combines with J gene TRBJ1-2; 8 nucleotides match TRBD1. This CDR3 spans 15 amino acids. The V and J ends lost 5 bases and 8 bases, in that order; junction bases with no gene match: 13. From germline, CDR1 is MDHEN and CDR2 SYDVKM. This chain's CDR3 is CASSIIDGQGEGYTF. CDR3 nucleotide sequence: TGTGCCAGCAGTATAATCGACGGACAGGGAGAGGGCTACACCTTC.

This clone has just one count. The gene calls are TRBV3-1 (or the pseudogene TRBV3-2) and TRBJ1-1; D may be TRBD1 (6 bases). V gave up 2 bases and J gave up 3 bases, with 16 bases separating them. The CDR3 totals 16 residues. Germline V gives CDR1 LGHDT, CDR2 YNNKEL (reference sequence). This CDR3 reads CASSQLPQGRYTEAFF. The DNA for the CDR3 is TGTGCCAGCAGCCAACTTCCACAGGGTCGATACACTGAAGCTTTCTTT.

The chain combines TRBV9 with TRBJ2-7; D perhaps matches TRBD2 (6 bases). V was pared by 0 bases and J by 6 bases, with 16 bases between. This CDR3 spans 15 amino acids. Germline assignment: CDR1 SGDLS and CDR2 YYNGEE. In nucleotides, the CDR3 is TGTGCCAGCAGCGTAGGGGCGGGGATGGAAAGCGAGCAGTACTTC. Its translation is CASSVGAGMESEQYF. Based on the CDR3 plus reference TRBV9 and TRBJ2-7, the full variable domain is DSGVTQTPKHLITATGQRVTLRCSPRSGDLSVYWYQQSLDQGLQFLIQYYNGEERAKGNILERFSAQQFPDLHSELNLSSLELGDSALYFCASSVGAGMESEQYFGPGTRLTVT.

V and J are TRBV7-7 and TRBJ1-1, with D hard to call. The CDR3 has 13 residues. CDR1 and CDR2 from the germline V gene are SSHAT and FNYEAQ (reference sequence). Deletions cut 2 bases from V and 4 bases from J, with 8 bases between. The CDR3 is CASSLSGSTEAFF. For the CDR3, the DNA is TGTGCCAGCAGCTTATCGGGGAGCACTGAAGCTTTCTTT.

The rearrangement links TRBV3-1 (or the pseudogene TRBV3-2) to TRBJ1-4; TRBD1 agrees at 8 bases. Germline values: CDR1 LGHDT, CDR2 YNNKEL (reference sequence). V shed 8 bases, J shed 4 bases, and the junction held 3 bases outside the gene matches. CDR3 length equals 13 residues. CDR3 sequence (DNA): TGTGCCAGCTCCGGACAGGGTAATGAAAAACTGTTTTTT. Encoded protein: CASSGQGNEKLFF.

The chain employs TRBV30 and TRBJ1-2, with D possibly TRBD1 on 6 matching bases. CDR1 GTSNPN and CDR2 SVGIG come from the germline V gene (reference sequence). The CDR3 covers 14 residues. V lost 3 bases, J lost 4 bases, and 15 bases lay in between. CDR3 coding DNA: TGTGCCTGGAGCGTACGGGGGGCTACCTATGGCTACACCTTC. As protein: CAWSVRGATYGYTF.

The rearrangement joins TRBV11-2 to TRBJ2-1; the match to TRBD1 covers 11 bases. CDR1 and CDR2 from the germline V gene are SGHAT and FQNNGV. This CDR3 is 16 amino acids long. V shed 3 bases and J 6 bases; nucleotides not matched to a gene: 7. The DNA for the CDR3 is TGTGCCAGCAGCTTTCCTTCCGGGACAGGGGGCAATGAGCAGTTCTTC. Translation: CASSFPSGTGGNEQFF.

This sequence joins TRBV9 and TRBJ1-3, with D perhaps TRBD1 (5 bases). Germline values: CDR1 SGDLS, CDR2 YYNGEE. The CDR3 length is 14 residues. The V and J ends lost 0 bases and 4 bases respectively, with 8 bases between them. The CDR3 reads CASSVEGEGNTIYF. CDR3 DNA sequence: TGTGCCAGCAGCGTAGAAGGGGAAGGAAACACCATATATTTT.

This clone occurred once. V is TRBV5-1 and J is TRBJ1-2, with 7 positions matching TRBD1. Germline V gives CDR1 SGHRS, CDR2 YFSETQ. V was pared by 3 bases and J by 6 bases, with 14 bases of the junction left unmatched. The length of the CDR3 is 16 residues. The chain's CDR3 is CASSSGLSTGRNGYTF. For the CDR3, the DNA is TGCGCCAGCAGCTCGGGCCTTTCGACAGGGAGAAATGGCTACACCTTC.

The V gene is TRBV12-5, the J gene TRBJ1-6; weak D call: TRBD1 (5 bases). The V end lost 0 bases, the J end lost 6 bases, and 12 bases lay between the germline ends. This CDR3 contains 16 residues. CDR1 and CDR2 (germline): LGHNT, FRNRAP. The CDR3 reads CASGLVFGGFNSPLHF. The DNA of the CDR3 is TGTGCTAGTGGTTTGGTATTCGGGGGGTTTAATTCACCCCTCCACTTT.

This rearrangement joins TRBV11-2 to TRBJ1-1; the D is unclear. The CDR3 is 13 residues long. V was pared by 5 bases and J by 1 base, with 8 bases between. Germline V gives CDR1 SGHAT, CDR2 FQNNGV. The CDR3 spells CASSNLRNTEAFF. CDR3 coding DNA: TGTGCCAGCAGCAATCTCAGGAACACTGAAGCTTTCTTT.

The J gene is TRBJ2-2, the V gene TRBV7-9; 7 positions agree with TRBD2. Trimming took 5 bases from V and 13 from J; bases not matched to a gene: 7. CDR3 length equals 12 residues. Germline CDR1 and CDR2: SEHNR and FQNEAQ (reference sequence). As DNA, the CDR3 is TGTGCCAGCAGCCTTAACGGGAGGAGGCTGTTTTTT. This codes for CASSLNGRRLFF.

The chain links TRBV6-1 to TRBJ2-7, with 11 nucleotides matching TRBD2. Germline CDR1 reads MNHNS; CDR2 reads SASEGT. The CDR3 runs to 15 residues. Germline trimming cut 0 bases from V and 4 bases from J; bases unmatched to any gene: 2. CDR3 DNA: TGTGCCAGCAGTGAAGCGGGGACTAGCGGATACGAGCAGTACTTC. Translation: CASSEAGTSGYEQYF.

The V call is TRBV12-2, the J call TRBJ1-2; the D call of TRBD1 is as the table states it, not checked on the DNA. TRBV12-2 counts as a pseudogene. The CDR3 has 15 residues. The CDR3, as DNA: TGTGCAAGTCGCTTAGTGTTTCCAGGGATCGGTGGCTACACCTTC. This sequence encodes CASRLVFPGIGGYTF.

The chain combines TRBV6-6 with TRBJ1-5, with a possible D match to TRBD1 (6 bases). Germline V gene data show CDR1 as MNHNY and CDR2 as SVGAGI (reference sequence). V lost 5 bases and J 4 bases, leaving 18 bases between the germline ends. This CDR3 is 16 amino acids long. The CDR3 region has the DNA TGTGCCAGCAGTCCGACAGGATTGGGTGGGAATCAGCCCCAGCATTTT. Translation gives CASSPTGLGGNQPQHF.

The V gene is TRBV6-5, the J gene TRBJ2-7; 7 bases agree with TRBD1. CDR1 and CDR2 (germline): MNHEY, SVGAGI. This CDR3 spans 15 amino acids. V shed 2 bases, J shed 1 base, and the junction held 5 bases outside the gene matches. The CDR3 DNA is TGTGCCAGCAGTTACGGGACAGAGGCTTCCTACGAGCAGTACTTC. It codes for CASSYGTEASYEQYF.

The chain has TRBV19 and TRBJ1-1; possibly TRBD1 for D (5 bases). Trimming shortened V by 11 bases and J by 0 bases, and 10 bases separated the two germline ends. The CDR3 loop spans 12 amino acids. From germline, CDR1 is LNHDA and CDR2 SQIVND (reference sequence). The CDR3 coding sequence is TGTGCCTGCAAAGGGGTGAACACTGAAGCTTTCTTT. It specifies CACKGVNTEAFF.

This chain links TRBV6-5 with TRBJ2-3; 7 bases match TRBD1. The CDR3 has 14 amino acids. CDR1 MNHEY and CDR2 SVGAGI come from the germline V gene. V shed 6 bases and J 4 bases; nucleotides not matched to a gene: 7. The CDR3 loop is CASSDQTGADTQYF. As DNA, the CDR3 is TGTGCCAGCAGCGACCAAACAGGGGCAGATACGCAGTATTTT.

The J gene is TRBJ1-1, the V gene TRBV3-1 (or the pseudogene TRBV3-2); 12 bases agree with TRBD1. Trimming at V came to 6 bases and at J to 6 bases, leaving 14 bases not matched to a gene. CDR1 is LGHDT and CDR2 is YNNKEL in the germline V gene (reference sequence). The CDR3 contains 17 residues. CDR3 sequence (DNA): TGTGCCAGCAGTCACCGGGACAGGGGGCCCAGGGGATCTGAAGCTTTCTTT. Translation gives CASSHRDRGPRGSEAFF.

The chain couples TRBV5-4 to TRBJ2-3; unclear D gene. The CDR3 covers 14 residues. From germline, CDR1 is SGHNT and CDR2 YYREEE (reference sequence). V lost 2 bases, J lost 2 bases, and 9 bases lay in between. The CDR3 loop reads CASSFSDNTDTQYF. The CDR3 nucleotides read TGTGCCAGCAGCTTCTCAGATAACACAGATACGCAGTATTTT.

This rearrangement joins TRBV27 to TRBJ2-7, with TRBD1 identical over 7 bases. This CDR3 has 18 amino acids. Germline loops: CDR1 MNHEY, CDR2 SMNVEV (reference sequence). The V gene end was trimmed by 4 bases and the J gene end by 2 bases; junction bases not matched to a gene: 17. CDR3 nucleotides: TGTGCCAGCAGTTCCACCGACCTTCGACAGGGAGTACCCTACGAGCAGTACTTC. This gives the protein CASSSTDLRQGVPYEQYF.

The chain links TRBV29-1 to TRBJ1-2; D might be TRBD1 (6 bases). The CDR3 is made up of 14 amino acids. V dropped 4 bases and J dropped 6 bases, with 18 bases sitting between them. Germline V gene lookup returns CDR1 SQVTM and CDR2 ANQGSEA. CDR3 bases: TGCAGCGTTGTGGTGCCGGGGGGGGCGCATGGCTACACCTTC. This codes for CSVVVPGGAHGYTF.

CDR3 sequence (DNA): TGTGCCACCAGTGATTTTGGCAGGGATTCCTACAATGAGCAGTTCTTC. Its protein product is CATSDFGRDSYNEQFF. The rearrangement uses TRBV24-1 and TRBJ2-1; D is possibly TRBD1 (5 bases). The CDR3 length is 16 residues. CDR1 and CDR2 (germline): KGHDR, SFDVKD. V lost 1 base and J 1 base, leaving 10 bases between the germline ends.